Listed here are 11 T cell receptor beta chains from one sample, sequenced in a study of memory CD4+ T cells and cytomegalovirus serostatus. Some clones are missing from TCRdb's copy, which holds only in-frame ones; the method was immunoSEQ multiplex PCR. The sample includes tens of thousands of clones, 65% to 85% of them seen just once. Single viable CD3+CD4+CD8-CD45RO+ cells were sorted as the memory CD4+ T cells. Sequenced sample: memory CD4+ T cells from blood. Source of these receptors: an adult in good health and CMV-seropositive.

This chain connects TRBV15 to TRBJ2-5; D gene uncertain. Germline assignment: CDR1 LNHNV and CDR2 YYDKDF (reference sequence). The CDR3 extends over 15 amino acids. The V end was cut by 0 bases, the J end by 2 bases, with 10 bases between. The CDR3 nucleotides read TGTGCCACCAGCAGAGATCTGGGAACGCAAGAGACCCAGTACTTC. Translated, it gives CATSRDLGTQETQYF.

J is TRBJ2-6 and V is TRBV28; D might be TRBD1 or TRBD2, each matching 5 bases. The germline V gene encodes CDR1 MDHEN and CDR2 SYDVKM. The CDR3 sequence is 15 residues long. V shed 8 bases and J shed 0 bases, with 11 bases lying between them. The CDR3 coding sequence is TGTGCCAGCGCCCCTGGGACCTCTGGGGCCAACGTCCTGACTTTC. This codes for CASAPGTSGANVLTF.

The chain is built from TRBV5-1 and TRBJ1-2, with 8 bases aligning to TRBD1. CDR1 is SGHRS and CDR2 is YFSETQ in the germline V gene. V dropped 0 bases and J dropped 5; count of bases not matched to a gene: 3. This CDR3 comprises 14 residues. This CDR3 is CASSLAQGAYGYTF. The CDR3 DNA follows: TGCGCCAGCAGCTTGGCCCAGGGGGCTTATGGCTACACCTTC.

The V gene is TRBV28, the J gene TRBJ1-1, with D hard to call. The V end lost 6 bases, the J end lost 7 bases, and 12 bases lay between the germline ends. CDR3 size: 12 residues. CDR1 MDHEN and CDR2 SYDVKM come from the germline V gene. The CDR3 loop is CASSPDVHEAFF. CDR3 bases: TGTGCCAGCAGCCCGGACGTTCATGAAGCTTTCTTT.

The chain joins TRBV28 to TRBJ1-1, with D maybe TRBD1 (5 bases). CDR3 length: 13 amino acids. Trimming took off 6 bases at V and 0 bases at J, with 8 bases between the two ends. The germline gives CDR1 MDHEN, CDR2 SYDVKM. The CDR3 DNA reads TGTGCCAGCAGGACAGTACTGAACACTGAAGCTTTCTTT. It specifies CASRTVLNTEAFF.

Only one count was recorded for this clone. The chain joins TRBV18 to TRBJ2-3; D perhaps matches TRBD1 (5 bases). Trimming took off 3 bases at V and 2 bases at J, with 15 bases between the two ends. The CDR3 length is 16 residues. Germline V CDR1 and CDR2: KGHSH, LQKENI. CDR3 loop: CASSPPTGAPTDTQYF. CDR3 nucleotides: TGTGCCAGCTCACCCCCAACAGGAGCTCCCACAGATACGCAGTATTTT.

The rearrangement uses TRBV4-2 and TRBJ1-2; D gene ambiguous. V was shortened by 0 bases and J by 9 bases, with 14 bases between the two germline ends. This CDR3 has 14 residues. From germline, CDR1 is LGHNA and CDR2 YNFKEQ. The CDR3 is CASSQEVVSGRYTF. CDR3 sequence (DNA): TGTGCCAGCAGCCAAGAAGTGGTGTCAGGCCGCTACACCTTC.

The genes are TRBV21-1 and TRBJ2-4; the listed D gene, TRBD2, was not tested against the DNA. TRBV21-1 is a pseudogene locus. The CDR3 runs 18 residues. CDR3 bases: TGTGCCAGCAGCCGCCCGAGGCGGGGGGGCCGGTTCAAAAACATTCAGTACTTC. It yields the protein CASSRPRRGGRFKNIQYF.

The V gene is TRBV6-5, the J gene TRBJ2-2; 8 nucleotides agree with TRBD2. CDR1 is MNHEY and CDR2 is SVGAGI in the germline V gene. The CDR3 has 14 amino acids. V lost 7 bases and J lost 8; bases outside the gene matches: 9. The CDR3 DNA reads TGTGCCAGCACGAGGACGGGAGGGCGGGGGGAGCTGTTTTTT. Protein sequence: CASTRTGGRGELFF.

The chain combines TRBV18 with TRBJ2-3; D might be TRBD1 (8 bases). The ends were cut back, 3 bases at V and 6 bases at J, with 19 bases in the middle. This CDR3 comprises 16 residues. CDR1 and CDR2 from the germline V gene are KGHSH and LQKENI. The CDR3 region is CASSPSTGGALDTQYF. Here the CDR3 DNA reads TGTGCCAGCTCACCGTCTACAGGGGGGGCTTTGGATACGCAGTATTTT.

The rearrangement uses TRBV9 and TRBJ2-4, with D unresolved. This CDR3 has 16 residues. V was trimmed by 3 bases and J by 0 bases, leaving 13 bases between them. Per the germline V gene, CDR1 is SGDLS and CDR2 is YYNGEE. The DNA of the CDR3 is TGTGCCAGCAGCGCAACAGATACCCTAGCCAAAAACATTCAGTACTTC. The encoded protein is CASSATDTLAKNIQYF.